Each of the 4 T cell receptor beta chains below was sequenced from the same sample in a study of blood T cells in healthy people across ages. With a J-beta primer mix and a sample-barcoded 5' primer, a second PCR ran about 7 to 12 cycles. MiXCR was run by TCRdb on the 5' RACE reads, yielding one entry per CDR3 protein. The data contain 700,000 or so distinct CDR3 sequences, 22% of them singletons. Sequencing was performed on blood. The receptors stem from a man between 70 and 80 years old in good health.

The table lists this clonotype with a few counts. This chain connects TRBV3-1 to TRBJ2-1; 16 positions agree with TRBD2. The germline V gene has CDR1 LGHDT and CDR2 YNNKEL (reference sequence). Trimming took 3 bases from V and 2 from J; bases not matched to a gene: 7. The CDR3 is 19 amino acids. CDR3 coding DNA: TGTGCCAGCAGCCACCTGGGACTAGCGGGGGGGCGGCCCTACAATGAGCAGTTCTTC. Protein product: CASSHLGLAGGRPYNEQFF.

The chain recombines TRBV29-1 with TRBJ1-1; a weak D match, TRBD1 (6 bases). The CDR3 runs 15 residues. Per the germline V gene, CDR1 is SQVTM and CDR2 is ANQGSEA. Trimming removed 2 bases at V and 7 bases at J, with 20 bases between. CDR3 bases: TGCAGCGTTGAAAAGTCTGGAGCAGGGGTGGGTGAAGCTTTCTTT. This sequence encodes CSVEKSGAGVGEAFF.

The V call is TRBV29-1, the J call TRBJ1-4; D is undetermined. The V end lost 7 bases, the J end lost 0 bases, and 12 bases lay between the germline ends. This CDR3 has 14 residues. Germline CDR1 is SQVTM and CDR2 is ANQGSEA. CDR3 coding DNA: TGCAGCGCAAGAAGGGCGGCAACTAATGAAAAACTGTTTTTT. This gives the protein CSARRAATNEKLFF.

The chain employs TRBV5-1 and TRBJ2-5; 8 bases align to TRBD1. With V trimmed by 0 bases and J by 4 bases, 11 bases remained unmatched. The CDR3 sequence is 17 residues long. Germline CDR1 SGHRS, CDR2 YFSETQ. In DNA form, the CDR3 reads TGCGCCAGCAGCTTGGTTCTAGTCGGCAGGGGGCTAGAGACCCAGTACTTC. Translation gives CASSLVLVGRGLETQYF.